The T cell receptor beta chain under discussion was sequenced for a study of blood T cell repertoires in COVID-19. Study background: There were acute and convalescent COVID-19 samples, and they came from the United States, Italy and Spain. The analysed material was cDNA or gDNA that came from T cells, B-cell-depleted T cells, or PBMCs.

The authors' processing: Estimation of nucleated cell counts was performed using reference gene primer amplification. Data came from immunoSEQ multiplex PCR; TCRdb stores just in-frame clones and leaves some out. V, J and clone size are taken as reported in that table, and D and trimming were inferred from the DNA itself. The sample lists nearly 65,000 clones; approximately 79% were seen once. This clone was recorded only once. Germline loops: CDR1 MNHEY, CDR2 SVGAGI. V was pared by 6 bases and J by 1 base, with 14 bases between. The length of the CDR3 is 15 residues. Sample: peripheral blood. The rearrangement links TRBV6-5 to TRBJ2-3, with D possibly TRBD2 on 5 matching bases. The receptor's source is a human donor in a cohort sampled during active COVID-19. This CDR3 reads CASRTRGLGTDTQYF. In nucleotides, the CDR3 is TGTGCCAGCAGAACTCGGGGTTTAGGCACAGATACGCAGTATTTT.